Following are 19 T cell receptor beta chains from one sample sequenced in a study of blood T cell repertoires in COVID-19. TCRdb's copy holds only in-frame clones and misses some; the assay was immunoSEQ multiplex PCR. This table has some 250,000 clones, 75% to 90% appearing once. The sequencing sample was made of PBMCs or T cells enriched from blood (not recorded which). These receptors were obtained from a man aged 35-49 years who had recovered from COVID-19.

This clone showed up just once. This chain connects TRBV5-1 to TRBJ2-2, with 11 bases aligning to TRBD2. CDR1 and CDR2 from the germline V gene are SGHRS and YFSETQ. The CDR3 totals 16 residues. The V gene end was trimmed by 4 bases and the J gene end by 7 bases; junction bases not matched to a gene: 9. The CDR3 DNA reads TGCGCCAGCAGCAAGCTTAGCGGGGGGGCCGGCGGGGAGCTGTTTTTT. This encodes CASSKLSGGAGGELFF.

A single count supports this clone. This chain uses TRBV9 with TRBJ1-2; D remains ambiguous. CDR1 is SGDLS, CDR2 YYNGEE, per germline. The V gene lost 3 bases and the J gene lost 6 bases, with 21 bases spanning the gap. This CDR3 comprises 16 residues. The CDR3 protein is CASSASGVGSWNGYTF. As DNA, the CDR3 is TGTGCCAGCAGCGCGAGCGGGGTAGGCAGTTGGAATGGCTACACCTTC.

The CDR3 here is CASSPLAGGWPDTQYF. CDR3 sequence (DNA): TGTGCCAGCAGCCCCCTAGCGGGAGGCTGGCCAGATACGCAGTATTTT. The J gene is TRBJ2-3, the V gene TRBV7-2; 11 bases align to TRBD2. Trimming at V came to 5 bases and at J to 4 bases, leaving 8 bases not matched to a gene. The germline V gene has CDR1 SGHTA and CDR2 FQGNSA. This CDR3 spans 16 amino acids. The complete variable domain, with remaining parts taken from reference TRBV7-2 and TRBJ2-3, reads GAGVSQSPSNKVTEKGKDVELRCDPISGHTALYWYRQSLGQGLEFLIYFQGNSAPDKSGLPSDRFSAERTGGSVSTLTIQRTQQEDSAVYLCASSPLAGGWPDTQYFGPGTRLTVL.

On this clone: An end of the junction does not agree with germline; a read error may underlie this. This chain links TRBV7-7 with TRBJ2-1; TRBD2 matches 7 bases. The CDR3 spans 16 residues. CDR1 and CDR2 from the germline V gene are SSHAT and FNYEAQ (reference sequence). CDR3 sequence (DNA): TGTGCTAGCAGTCTACTCCCTAGCGGCTCCTACAATGAGCAGTTCTTC. Translating it yields CASSLLPSGSYNEQFF.

The J gene is TRBJ2-3, the V gene TRBV9; possible D gene TRBD2, 5 bases. V dropped 3 bases and J dropped 2 bases, with 16 bases sitting between them. The CDR3 loop spans 16 amino acids. CDR1 is SGDLS and CDR2 is YYNGEE in the germline V gene. CDR3 in DNA: TGTGCCAGCAGCGCCGTCGGGGTGGGTTCCACAGATACGCAGTATTTT. The encoded protein is CASSAVGVGSTDTQYF.

V gene TRBV19 combines with J gene TRBJ1-5; unclear D gene. Germline V gene lookup returns CDR1 LNHDA and CDR2 SQIVND (reference sequence). The CDR3 extends over 17 amino acids. Trimming cost V 3 bases and J 0 bases, with 15 bases left between them. The CDR3 sequence is CASSISFRTYSNQPQHF. CDR3 bases: TGTGCCAGTAGTATTAGCTTCCGAACCTATAGCAATCAGCCCCAGCATTTT.

Here the CDR3 DNA reads TGTGCCAGCAGTTTAAGCCTCTCCCGGCGGGAGTTCAACGAGCAGTACTTC. Residues: CASSLSLSRREFNEQYF. The V call is TRBV28, the J call TRBJ2-7; 7 bases fit TRBD2. J was trimmed by 5 bases and V by 2 bases; bases with no gene match: 15. Germline V gene sequence: CDR1 MDHEN, CDR2 SYDVKM. The CDR3 is 17 amino acids.

The rearrangement uses TRBV12-3 or TRBV12-4 and TRBJ1-1; a possible D gene is TRBD1 (5 bases). This CDR3 has 13 amino acids. Trimming removed 5 bases at V and 1 base at J, with 8 bases between. CDR3 amino acids: CASSRTRNTEAFF. DNA of the CDR3: TGTGCCAGCAGTCGGACAAGGAACACTGAAGCTTTCTTT.

The chain recombines TRBV15 with TRBJ1-5, with TRBD1 matching 8 bases. The V segment lost 0 bases and the J segment 9 bases; nucleotides outside the gene matches: 10. Germline CDR1 reads LNHNV; CDR2 reads YYDKDF (reference sequence). The CDR3 loop spans 16 amino acids. The DNA of the CDR3 is TGTGCCACCAGCAGAGATGTTGTACAGGGGGTAGTGCCCCAGCATTTT. It is translated as CATSRDVVQGVVPQHF.

V usage is TRBV6-6 and J usage is TRBJ2-7, with TRBD1 identical over 10 bases. In germline, CDR1 is MNHNY, CDR2 SVGAGI (reference sequence). V lost 5 bases to trimming and J lost 3 bases; unmatched junction nucleotides: 16. CDR3 length: 18 amino acids. CDR3 sequence (DNA): TGTGCCAGCAGTCGCCCGGAGACCGGGACAGGGGATCGCTACGAGCAGTACTTC. Encoded protein: CASSRPETGTGDRYEQYF.

The V and J genes are TRBV11-3 and TRBJ1-2; D might be TRBD1 (5 bases). V lost 0 bases, J lost 7 bases, and 15 bases lay in between. CDR1 is SGHNT and CDR2 is YENEEA in the germline V gene. This CDR3 has 15 amino acids. Here the CDR3 reads CASSLDPGGAGGYTF. CDR3 DNA sequence: TGTGCCAGCAGCTTAGATCCCGGCGGGGCGGGTGGCTACACCTTC. Variable domain in full (rest from reference TRBV11-3 and TRBJ1-2): EAGVVQSPRYKIIEKKQPVAFWCNPISGHNTLYWYLQNLGQGPELLIRYENEEAVDDSQLPKDRFSAERLKGVDSTLKIQPAELGDSAVYLCASSLDPGGAGGYTFGSGTRLTVV.

In DNA form, the CDR3 reads TGTGCCAGCAGCTGGGGGGTTACGAATCAGCCCCAGCATTTT. Protein: CASSWGVTNQPQHF. The gene calls are TRBV3-1 (or the pseudogene TRBV3-2) and TRBJ1-5; a possible D gene is TRBD1 (5 bases). Deletions cut 5 bases from V and 4 bases from J, with 12 bases between. The CDR3 spans 14 residues. The V gene's germline CDR1 is LGHDT and CDR2 YNNKEL (reference sequence).

Here the CDR3 DNA reads TGTGCCTGGAGTGCCAATCAGGATGGCTACACCTTC. Protein: CAWSANQDGYTF. This rearrangement joins TRBV30 to TRBJ1-2; D not certain. CDR1 and CDR2 from the germline V gene are GTSNPN and SVGIG (reference sequence). The V gene lost 1 base and the J gene lost 6 bases, with 9 bases spanning the gap. CDR3 size: 12 residues. The full variable domain, completed using reference TRBV30 and TRBJ1-2, is SQTIHQWPATLVQPVGSPLSLECTVEGTSNPNLYWYRQAAGRGLQLLFYSVGIGQISSEVPQNLSASRPQDRQFILSSKKLLLSDSGFYLCAWSANQDGYTFGSGTRLTVV.

The rearrangement joins TRBV7-3 to TRBJ1-6; 7 nucleotides align to TRBD1. V lost 2 bases, J lost 8 bases, and 6 bases stayed unmatched. The CDR3 is 15 amino acids. Germline CDR1 SGHTA, CDR2 FQGTGA. The CDR3 nucleotides read TGTGCCAGCAGCTTACTGGGACAGACTCATTCACCCCTCCACTTT. Its protein is CASSLLGQTHSPLHF.

V gene TRBV10-1 combines with J gene TRBJ2-2; D not certain. CDR3 size: 15 residues. Germline CDR1 WNHNN, CDR2 SYGVQD (reference sequence). The V gene lost 4 bases and the J gene lost 2 bases, with 11 bases spanning the gap. The CDR3 sequence: CASSGKQTNTGELFF. DNA for the CDR3: TGCGCCAGCAGTGGGAAACAGACAAACACCGGGGAGCTGTTTTTT.

This chain joins TRBV6-2 or TRBV6-3 and TRBJ1-5, with 8 bases fitting TRBD1. The trim removed 2 bases at V and 6 bases at J, leaving 6 bases unmatched. This CDR3 has 15 residues. The germline V gene encodes CDR1 MNHEY and CDR2 SVGEGT. In DNA form, the CDR3 reads TGTGCCAGCAGTTACGCAGGGGGCGCAGGTCAGCCCCAGCATTTT. Protein product: CASSYAGGAGQPQHF.

This chain uses TRBV27 with TRBJ1-2; TRBD1 agrees at 7 bases. The CDR3 runs to 14 residues. Trimming took 5 bases from V and 4 from J; bases not matched to a gene: 7. Germline assignment: CDR1 MNHEY and CDR2 SMNVEV (reference sequence). CDR3: CASSDRDQFYGYTF. Written as DNA, the CDR3 is TGTGCCAGCAGTGACAGGGATCAGTTCTATGGCTACACCTTC.

The gene calls are TRBV28 and TRBJ1-1, with D tentatively TRBD1 (6 bases). Trimming cost V 11 bases and J 0 bases, with 10 bases left between them. Germline V gene data show CDR1 as MDHEN and CDR2 as SYDVKM. The CDR3 is 12 amino acids. Here the CDR3 reads CASGTMNTEAFF. The DNA for the CDR3 is TGTGCCTCCGGGACAATGAACACTGAAGCTTTCTTT.

The DNA of the CDR3 is TGTGCCAGCAGTTCGCTAACAGGGAGAGGCTACACCTTC. Residues: CASSSLTGRGYTF. The chain combines TRBV6-5 with TRBJ1-2, with D possibly matching TRBD1 (6 bases). Deletions cut 4 bases from V and 8 bases from J, with 14 bases between. The CDR3 runs to 13 residues. Looked up from germline, CDR1 is MNHEY and CDR2 is SVGAGI.